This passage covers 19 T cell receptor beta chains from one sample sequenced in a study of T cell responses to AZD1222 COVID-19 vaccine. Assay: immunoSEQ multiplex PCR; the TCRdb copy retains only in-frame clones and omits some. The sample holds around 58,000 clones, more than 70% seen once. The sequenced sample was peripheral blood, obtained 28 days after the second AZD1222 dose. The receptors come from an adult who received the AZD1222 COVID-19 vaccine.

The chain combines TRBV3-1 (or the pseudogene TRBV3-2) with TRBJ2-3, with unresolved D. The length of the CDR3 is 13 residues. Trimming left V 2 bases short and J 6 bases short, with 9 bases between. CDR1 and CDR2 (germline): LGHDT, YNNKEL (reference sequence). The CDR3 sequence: CASSQSPDDTQYF. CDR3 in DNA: TGTGCCAGCAGCCAAAGCCCCGACGATACGCAGTATTTT.

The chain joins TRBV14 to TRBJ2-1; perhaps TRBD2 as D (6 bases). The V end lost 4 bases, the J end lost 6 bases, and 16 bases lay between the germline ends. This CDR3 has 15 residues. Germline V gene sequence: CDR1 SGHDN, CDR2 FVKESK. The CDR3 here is CASSLPGLSVNEQFF. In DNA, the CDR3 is TGTGCCAGCAGCCTCCCGGGACTCTCCGTCAATGAGCAGTTCTTC. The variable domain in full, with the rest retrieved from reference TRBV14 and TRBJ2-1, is EAGVTQFPSHSVIEKGQTVTLRCDPISGHDNLYWYRRVMGKEIKFLLHFVKESKQDESGMPNNRFLAERTGGTYSTLKVQPAELEDSGVYFCASSLPGLSVNEQFFGPGTRLTVL.

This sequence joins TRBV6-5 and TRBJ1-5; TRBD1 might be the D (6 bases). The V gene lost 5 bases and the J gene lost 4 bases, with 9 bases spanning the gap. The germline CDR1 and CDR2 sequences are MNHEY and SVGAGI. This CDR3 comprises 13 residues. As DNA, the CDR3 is TGTGCCAGCAGTCGGGGGGCTAATCAGCCCCAGCATTTT. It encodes CASSRGANQPQHF.

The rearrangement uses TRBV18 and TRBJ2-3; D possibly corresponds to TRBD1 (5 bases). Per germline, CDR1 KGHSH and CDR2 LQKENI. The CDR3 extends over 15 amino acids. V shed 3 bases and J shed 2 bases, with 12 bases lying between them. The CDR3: CASSPSTAFTDTQYF. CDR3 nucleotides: TGTGCCAGCTCACCTTCGACAGCCTTCACAGATACGCAGTATTTT.

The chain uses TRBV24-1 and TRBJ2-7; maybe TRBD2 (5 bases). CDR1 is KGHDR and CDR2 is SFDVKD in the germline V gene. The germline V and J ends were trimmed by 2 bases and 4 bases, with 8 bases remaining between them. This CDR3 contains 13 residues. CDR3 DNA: TGTGCCACCAGTGATTCCCCGGGGTACGAGCAGTACTTC. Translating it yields CATSDSPGYEQYF.

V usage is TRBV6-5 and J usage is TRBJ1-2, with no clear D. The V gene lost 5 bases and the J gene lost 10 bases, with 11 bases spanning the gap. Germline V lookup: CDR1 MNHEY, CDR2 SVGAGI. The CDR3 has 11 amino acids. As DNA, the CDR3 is TGTGCCAGCAGTCAGGCTGGGGACTACACCTTC. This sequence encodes CASSQAGDYTF.

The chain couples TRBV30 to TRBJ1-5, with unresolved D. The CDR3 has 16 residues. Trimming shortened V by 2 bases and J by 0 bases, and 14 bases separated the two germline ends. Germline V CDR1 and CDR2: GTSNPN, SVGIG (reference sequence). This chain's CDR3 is CAWSSSGLYSNQPQHF. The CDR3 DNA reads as TGTGCCTGGAGTTCGTCAGGACTCTATAGCAATCAGCCCCAGCATTTT. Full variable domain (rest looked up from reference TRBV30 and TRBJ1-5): SQTIHQWPATLVQPVGSPLSLECTVEGTSNPNLYWYRQAAGRGLQLLFYSVGIGQISSEVPQNLSASRPQDRQFILSSKKLLLSDSGFYLCAWSSSGLYSNQPQHFGDGTRLSIL.

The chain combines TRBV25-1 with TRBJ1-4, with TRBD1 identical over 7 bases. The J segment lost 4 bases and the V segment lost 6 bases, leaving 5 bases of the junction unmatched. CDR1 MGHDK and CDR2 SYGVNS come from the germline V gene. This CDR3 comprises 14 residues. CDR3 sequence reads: CASSDRAFNEKLFF. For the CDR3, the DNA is TGTGCCAGCAGCGACAGGGCTTTTAATGAAAAACTGTTTTTT.

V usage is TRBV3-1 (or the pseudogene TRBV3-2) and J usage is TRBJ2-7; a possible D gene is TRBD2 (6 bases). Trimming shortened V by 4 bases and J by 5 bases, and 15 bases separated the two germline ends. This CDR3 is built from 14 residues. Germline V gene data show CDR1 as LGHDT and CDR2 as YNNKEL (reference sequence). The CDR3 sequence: CASSPRRGGDEQYF. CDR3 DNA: TGTGCCAGCAGCCCCCGTAGGGGAGGCGACGAGCAGTACTTC.

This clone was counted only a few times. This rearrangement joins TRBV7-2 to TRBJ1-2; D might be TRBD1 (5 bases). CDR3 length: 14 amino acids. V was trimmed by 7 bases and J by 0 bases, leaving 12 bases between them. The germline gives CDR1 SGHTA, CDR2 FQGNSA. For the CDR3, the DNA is TGTGCCAGCAATATGGCAGGGCCTAACTATGGCTACACCTTC. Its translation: CASNMAGPNYGYTF.

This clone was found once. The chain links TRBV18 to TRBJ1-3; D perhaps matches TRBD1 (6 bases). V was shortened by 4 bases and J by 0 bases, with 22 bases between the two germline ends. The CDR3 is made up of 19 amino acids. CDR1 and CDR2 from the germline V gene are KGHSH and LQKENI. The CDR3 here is CASSLQNGQSVSSGNTIYF. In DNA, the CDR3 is TGTGCCAGCTCACTTCAGAACGGACAGAGCGTGAGCTCTGGAAACACCATATATTTT. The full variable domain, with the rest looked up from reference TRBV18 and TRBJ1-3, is NAGVMQNPRHLVRRRGQEARLRCSPMKGHSHVYWYRQLPEEGLKFMVYLQKENIIDESGMPKERFSAEFPKEGPSILRIQQVVRGDSAAYFCASSLQNGQSVSSGNTIYFGEGSWLTVV.

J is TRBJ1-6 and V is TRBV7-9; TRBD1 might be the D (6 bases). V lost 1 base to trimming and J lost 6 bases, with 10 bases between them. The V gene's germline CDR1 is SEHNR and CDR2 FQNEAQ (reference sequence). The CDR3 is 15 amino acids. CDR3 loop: CASSLGLGANSPLHF. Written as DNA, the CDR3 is TGTGCCAGCAGCTTAGGTCTGGGGGCTAATTCACCCCTCCACTTT.

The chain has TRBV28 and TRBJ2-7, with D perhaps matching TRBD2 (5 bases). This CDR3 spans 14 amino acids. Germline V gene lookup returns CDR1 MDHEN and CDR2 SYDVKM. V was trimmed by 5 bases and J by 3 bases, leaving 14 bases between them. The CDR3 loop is CASSPPEEVYEQYF. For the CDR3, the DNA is TGTGCCAGCAGTCCCCCGGAGGAGGTCTACGAGCAGTACTTC.

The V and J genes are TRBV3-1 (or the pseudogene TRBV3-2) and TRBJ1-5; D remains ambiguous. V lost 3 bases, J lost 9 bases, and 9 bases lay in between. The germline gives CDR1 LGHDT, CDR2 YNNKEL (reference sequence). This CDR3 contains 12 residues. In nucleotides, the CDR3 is TGTGCCAGCAGCCAGGCGGAAGGGCCCCAGCATTTT. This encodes CASSQAEGPQHF.

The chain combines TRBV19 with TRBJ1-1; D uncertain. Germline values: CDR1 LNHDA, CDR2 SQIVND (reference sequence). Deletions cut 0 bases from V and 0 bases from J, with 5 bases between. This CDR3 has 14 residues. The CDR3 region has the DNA TGTGCCAGTAGTATAGATCCGGTGAACACTGAAGCTTTCTTT. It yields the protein CASSIDPVNTEAFF.

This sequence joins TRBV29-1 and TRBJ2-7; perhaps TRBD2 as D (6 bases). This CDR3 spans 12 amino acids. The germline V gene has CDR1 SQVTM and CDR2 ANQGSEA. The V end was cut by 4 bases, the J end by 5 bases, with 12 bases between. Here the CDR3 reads CSVAGESHEQYF. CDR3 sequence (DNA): TGCAGCGTTGCGGGAGAATCCCACGAGCAGTACTTC.

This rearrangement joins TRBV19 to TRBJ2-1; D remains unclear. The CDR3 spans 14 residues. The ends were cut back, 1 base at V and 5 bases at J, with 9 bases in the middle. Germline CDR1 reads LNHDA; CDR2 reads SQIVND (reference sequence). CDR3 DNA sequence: TGTGCCAGTAGTATAGTTCCGCCGAACAATGAGCAGTTCTTC. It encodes CASSIVPPNNEQFF.

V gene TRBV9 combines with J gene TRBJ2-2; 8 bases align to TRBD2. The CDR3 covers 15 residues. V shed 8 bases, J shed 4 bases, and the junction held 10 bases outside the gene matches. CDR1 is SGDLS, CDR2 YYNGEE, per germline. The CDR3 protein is CASATGTRGTGELFF. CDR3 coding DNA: TGTGCCAGTGCAACCGGGACTAGGGGCACCGGGGAGCTGTTTTTT.

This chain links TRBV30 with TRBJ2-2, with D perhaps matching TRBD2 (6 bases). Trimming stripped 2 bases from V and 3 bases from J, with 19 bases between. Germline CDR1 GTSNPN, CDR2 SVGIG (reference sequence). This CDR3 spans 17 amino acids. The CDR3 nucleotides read TGTGCCTGGAGTAGGGACTTTTCCGGATCCCACACCGGGGAGCTGTTTTTT. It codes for CAWSRDFSGSHTGELFF.